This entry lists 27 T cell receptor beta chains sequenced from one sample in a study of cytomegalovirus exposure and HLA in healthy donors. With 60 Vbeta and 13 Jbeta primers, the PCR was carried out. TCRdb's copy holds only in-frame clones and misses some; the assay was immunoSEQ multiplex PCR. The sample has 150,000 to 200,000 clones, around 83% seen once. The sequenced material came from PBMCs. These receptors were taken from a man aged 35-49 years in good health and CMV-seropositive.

The CDR3 reads CASKASLAYNEQFF. The CDR3 region has the DNA TGTGCCAGTAAAGCCTCCCTAGCATACAATGAGCAGTTCTTC. The V call is TRBV19, the J call TRBJ2-1; TRBD2 might be the D (5 bases). This CDR3 is built from 14 residues. In germline, CDR1 is LNHDA, CDR2 SQIVND (reference sequence). Trimming stripped 7 bases from V and 4 bases from J, with 14 bases between.

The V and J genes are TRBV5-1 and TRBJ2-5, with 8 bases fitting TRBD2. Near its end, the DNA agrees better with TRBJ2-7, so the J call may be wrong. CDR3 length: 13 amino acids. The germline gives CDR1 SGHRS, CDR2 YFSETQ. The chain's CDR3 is CASGTSGAYEQYF. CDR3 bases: TGCGCCAGCGGAACTAGCGGAGCCTACGAGCAGTACTTC.

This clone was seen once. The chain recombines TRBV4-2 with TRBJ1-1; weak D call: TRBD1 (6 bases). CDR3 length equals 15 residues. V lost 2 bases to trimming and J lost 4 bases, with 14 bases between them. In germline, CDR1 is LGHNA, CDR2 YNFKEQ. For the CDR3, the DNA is TGTGCCAGCAGCCAACGACAGGCCTCCTCCACTGAAGCTTTCTTT. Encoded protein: CASSQRQASSTEAFF.

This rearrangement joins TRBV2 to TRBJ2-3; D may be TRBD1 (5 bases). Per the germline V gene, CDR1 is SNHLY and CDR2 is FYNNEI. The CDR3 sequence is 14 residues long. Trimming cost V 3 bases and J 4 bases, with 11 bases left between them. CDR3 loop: CASSEQGRADTQYF. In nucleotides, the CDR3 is TGTGCCAGCAGTGAGCAGGGCAGGGCAGATACGCAGTATTTT.

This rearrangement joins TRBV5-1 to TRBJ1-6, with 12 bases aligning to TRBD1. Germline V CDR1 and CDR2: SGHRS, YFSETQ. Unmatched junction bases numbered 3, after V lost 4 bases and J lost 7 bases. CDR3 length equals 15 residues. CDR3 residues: CASSPGTGGNSPLHF. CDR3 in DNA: TGCGCCAGCAGCCCCGGGACAGGGGGCAATTCACCCCTCCACTTT.

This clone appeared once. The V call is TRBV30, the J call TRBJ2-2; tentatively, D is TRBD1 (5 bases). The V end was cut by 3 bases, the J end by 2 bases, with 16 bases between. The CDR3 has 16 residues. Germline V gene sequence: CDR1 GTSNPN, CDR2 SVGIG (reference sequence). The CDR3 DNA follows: TGTGCCTGGAGCGCAGGGATGATACTAAACACCGGGGAGCTGTTTTTT. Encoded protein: CAWSAGMILNTGELFF.

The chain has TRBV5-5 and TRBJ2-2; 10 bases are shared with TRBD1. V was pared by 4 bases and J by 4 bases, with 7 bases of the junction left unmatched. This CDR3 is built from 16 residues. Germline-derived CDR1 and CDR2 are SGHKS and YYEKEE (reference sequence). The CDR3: CASSPRDRGGTGELFF. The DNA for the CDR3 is TGTGCCAGCAGCCCCCGGGACAGGGGTGGCACCGGGGAGCTGTTTTTT.

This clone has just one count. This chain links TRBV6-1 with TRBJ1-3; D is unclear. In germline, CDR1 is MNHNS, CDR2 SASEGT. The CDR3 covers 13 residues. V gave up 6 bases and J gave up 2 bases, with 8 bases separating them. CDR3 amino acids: CASRLNTGNTIYF. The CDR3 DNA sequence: TGTGCCAGCAGACTCAATACTGGAAACACCATATATTTT.

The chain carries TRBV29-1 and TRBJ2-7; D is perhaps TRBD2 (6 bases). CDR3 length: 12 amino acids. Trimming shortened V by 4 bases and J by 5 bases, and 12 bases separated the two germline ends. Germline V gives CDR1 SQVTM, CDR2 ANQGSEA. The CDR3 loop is CSVGRVGNEQYF. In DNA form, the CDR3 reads TGCAGCGTTGGGAGGGTTGGTAACGAGCAGTACTTC.

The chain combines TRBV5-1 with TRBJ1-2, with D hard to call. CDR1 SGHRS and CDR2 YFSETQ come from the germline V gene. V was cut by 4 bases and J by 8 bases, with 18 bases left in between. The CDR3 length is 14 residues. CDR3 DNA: TGCGCCAGCAGCGTACTTCTCGGGAAAGGCGGCTACACCTTC. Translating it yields CASSVLLGKGGYTF.

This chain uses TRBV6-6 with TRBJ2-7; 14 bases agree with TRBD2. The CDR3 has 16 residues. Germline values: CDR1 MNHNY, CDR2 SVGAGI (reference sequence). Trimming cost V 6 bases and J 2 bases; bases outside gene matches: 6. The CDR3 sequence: CASRYPGLAGAYEQYF. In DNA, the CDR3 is TGTGCCAGCAGATACCCGGGACTAGCGGGAGCCTACGAGCAGTACTTC.

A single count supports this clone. CDR3 region: CASSYSGQGGRNTIYF. In nucleotides, the CDR3 is TGTGCCAGCAGTTACTCGGGACAGGGTGGTAGAAACACCATATATTTT. The rearrangement joins TRBV6-5 to TRBJ1-3; TRBD1 matches 9 bases. Unmatched junction bases numbered 5, after V lost 0 bases and J lost 5 bases. Germline V lookup: CDR1 MNHEY, CDR2 SVGAGI. The CDR3 sequence is 16 residues long.

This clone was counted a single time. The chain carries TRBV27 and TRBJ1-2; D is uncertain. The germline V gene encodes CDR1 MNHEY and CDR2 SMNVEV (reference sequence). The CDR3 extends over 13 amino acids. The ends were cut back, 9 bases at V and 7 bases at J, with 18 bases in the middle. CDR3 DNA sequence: TGTGCCAGTTCCAGCCGGGCCCGGGGTGGCTACACCTTC. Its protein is CASSSRARGGYTF.

CDR3 region: CASSLGRGLPNEQFF. The CDR3 coding sequence is TGTGCCAGCAGCTTAGGCAGGGGGCTTCCCAATGAGCAGTTCTTC. This rearrangement joins TRBV11-2 to TRBJ2-1; TRBD1 matches 8 bases. CDR3 length: 15 residues. Losses at the gene ends were 1 base for V and 6 bases for J; bases not matched to a gene: 5. Germline loops: CDR1 SGHAT, CDR2 FQNNGV.

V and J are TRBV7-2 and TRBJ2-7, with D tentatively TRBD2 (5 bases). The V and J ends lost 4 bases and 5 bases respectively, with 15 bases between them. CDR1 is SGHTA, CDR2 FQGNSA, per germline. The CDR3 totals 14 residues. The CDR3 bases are TGTGCCAGCAGCTCCCGGGATACGGGCAACGAGCAGTACTTC. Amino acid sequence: CASSSRDTGNEQYF.

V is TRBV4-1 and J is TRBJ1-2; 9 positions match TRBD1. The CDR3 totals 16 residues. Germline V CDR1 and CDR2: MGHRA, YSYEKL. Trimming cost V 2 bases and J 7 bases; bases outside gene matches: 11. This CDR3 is CASSQLTGQGFRGYTF. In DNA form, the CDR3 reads TGCGCCAGCAGCCAACTCACCGGACAGGGGTTTCGTGGCTACACCTTC.

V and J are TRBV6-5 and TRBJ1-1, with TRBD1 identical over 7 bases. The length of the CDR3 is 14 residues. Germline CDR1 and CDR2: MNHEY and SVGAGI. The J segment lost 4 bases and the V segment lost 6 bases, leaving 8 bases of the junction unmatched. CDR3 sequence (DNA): TGTGCCAGCAGCCTCAGACAGGGAAGCACTGAAGCTTTCTTT. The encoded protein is CASSLRQGSTEAFF.

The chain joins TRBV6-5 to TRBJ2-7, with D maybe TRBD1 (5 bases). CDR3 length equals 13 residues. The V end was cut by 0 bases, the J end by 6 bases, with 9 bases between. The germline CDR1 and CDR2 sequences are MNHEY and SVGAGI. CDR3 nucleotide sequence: TGTGCCAGCAGTTACTCGGCAGGGTCCGAGCAGTACTTC. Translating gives CASSYSAGSEQYF.

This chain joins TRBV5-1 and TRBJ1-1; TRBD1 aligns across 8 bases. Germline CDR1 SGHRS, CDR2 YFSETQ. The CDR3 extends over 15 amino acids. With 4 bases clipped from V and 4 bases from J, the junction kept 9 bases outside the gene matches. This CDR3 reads CASSPQGAISTEAFF. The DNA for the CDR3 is TGCGCCAGCAGCCCCCAGGGGGCTATCAGCACTGAAGCTTTCTTT. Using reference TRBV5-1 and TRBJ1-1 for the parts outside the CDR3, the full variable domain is KAGVTQTPRYLIKTRGQQVTLSCSPISGHRSVSWYQQTPGQGLQFLFEYFSETQRNKGNFPGRFSGRQFSNSRSEMNVSTLELGDSALYLCASSPQGAISTEAFFGQGTRLTVV.

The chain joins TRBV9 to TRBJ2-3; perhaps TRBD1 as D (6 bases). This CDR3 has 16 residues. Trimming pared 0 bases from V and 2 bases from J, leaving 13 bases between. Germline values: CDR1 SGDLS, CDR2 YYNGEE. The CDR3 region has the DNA TGTGCCAGCAGCGTAGACGGTAGGGGGTTCACAGATACGCAGTATTTT. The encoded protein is CASSVDGRGFTDTQYF.

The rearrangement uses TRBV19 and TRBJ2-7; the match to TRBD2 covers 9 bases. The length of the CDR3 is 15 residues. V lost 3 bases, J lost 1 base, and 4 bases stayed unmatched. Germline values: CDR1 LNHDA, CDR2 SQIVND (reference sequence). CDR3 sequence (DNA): TGTGCCAGTAGTATCGCTAGCGGGACTTCCTACGAGCAGTACTTC. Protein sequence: CASSIASGTSYEQYF.

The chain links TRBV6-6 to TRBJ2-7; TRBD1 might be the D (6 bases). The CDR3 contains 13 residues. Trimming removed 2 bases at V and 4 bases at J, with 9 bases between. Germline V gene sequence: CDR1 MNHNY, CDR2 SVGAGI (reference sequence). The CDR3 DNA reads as TGTGCCAGCAGTTACCCCGACAGGTACGAGCAGTACTTC. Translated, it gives CASSYPDRYEQYF.

The CDR3 spells CASSDLRLESSEQFF. CDR3 bases: TGTGCCAGCAGTGACCTTAGACTAGAAAGCAGTGAGCAGTTCTTC. V is TRBV25-1 and J is TRBJ2-1, with D maybe TRBD2 (6 bases). Trimming left V 3 bases short and J 9 bases short, with 18 bases between. The CDR3 extends over 15 amino acids. Germline V gives CDR1 MGHDK, CDR2 SYGVNS.

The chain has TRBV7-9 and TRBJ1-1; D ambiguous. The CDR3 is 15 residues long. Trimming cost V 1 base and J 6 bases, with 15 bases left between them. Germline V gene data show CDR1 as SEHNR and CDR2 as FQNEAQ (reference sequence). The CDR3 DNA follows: TGTGCCAGCAGCTTAGTAACGGGAATGGTCCCTGAAGCTTTCTTT. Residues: CASSLVTGMVPEAFF.

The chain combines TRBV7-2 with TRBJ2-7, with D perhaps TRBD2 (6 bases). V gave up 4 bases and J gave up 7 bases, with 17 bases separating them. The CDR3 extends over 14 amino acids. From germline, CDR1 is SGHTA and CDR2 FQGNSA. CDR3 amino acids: CASSSPHPREEQYF. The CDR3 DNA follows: TGTGCCAGCAGCTCGCCCCATCCCCGGGAGGAGCAGTACTTC. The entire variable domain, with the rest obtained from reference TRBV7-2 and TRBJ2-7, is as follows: GAGVSQSPSNKVTEKGKDVELRCDPISGHTALYWYRQSLGQGLEFLIYFQGNSAPDKSGLPSDRFSAERTGGSVSTLTIQRTQQEDSAVYLCASSSPHPREEQYFGPGTRLTVT.

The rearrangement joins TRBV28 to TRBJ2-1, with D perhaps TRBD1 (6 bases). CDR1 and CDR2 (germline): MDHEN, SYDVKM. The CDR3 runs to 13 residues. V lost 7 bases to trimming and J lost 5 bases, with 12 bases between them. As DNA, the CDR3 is TGTGCCAGCAAGGGGACACCGAACAATGAGCAGTTCTTC. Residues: CASKGTPNNEQFF.

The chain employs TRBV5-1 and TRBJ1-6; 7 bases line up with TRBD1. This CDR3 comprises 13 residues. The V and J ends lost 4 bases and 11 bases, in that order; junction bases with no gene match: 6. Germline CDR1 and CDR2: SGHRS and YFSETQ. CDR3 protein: CASSLTGLAPLHF. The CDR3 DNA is TGCGCCAGCAGCCTGACAGGGTTGGCACCCCTCCACTTT.